The rows below give T cell receptor beta chains drawn from one sample of a study of regulatory T cells in long-lasting Graves disease. TCRdb redid the calling of the multiplex PCR reads with MiXCR, one entry per CDR3 protein. The sample yields 510,000 or so distinct CDR3 sequences, around 13% seen once. This sample was shared with a second study, whose subject was T cells in Graves' hyperthyroidism and ophthalmopathy.

The specimen was peripheral blood mononuclear cells (PBMCs), collected at new diagnosis, from a patient treated with antithyroid drugs. Receptor source: a woman aged 25-40 years with Graves disease. The CDR3 runs from the conserved cysteine through the conserved F or W.

CSAREEAGLGGEQYF,TRBV20-1,TRBJ2-7
CASSQPGRSNQPQHF,TRBV7-2,TRBJ1-5
CASSLEASGNSPLHF,TRBV18,TRBJ1-6
CASSLGPGLAYEQYF,TRBV7-9,TRBJ2-7
CASSVDNTEAFF,TRBV9,TRBJ1-1
CASSTNRDEKLFF,TRBV18,TRBJ1-4
CASSFASGIHEQYF,TRBV27,TRBJ2-7
CASSLTTGEGYTF,TRBV14,TRBJ1-2
CASSFLLEAFF,TRBV12-3/TRBV12-4,TRBJ1-1
CASSYSGQGAHEQFF,TRBV6-2/TRBV6-3,TRBJ2-1
CAWMGGAGSYNEQFF,TRBV30,TRBJ2-1
CSAPKQGEYTETFF,TRBV20-1,TRBJ1-1
CASSLTGSSSLEQYF,TRBV7-9,TRBJ2-7
CASSWGLAGGFEQFF,TRBV12-3/TRBV12-4,TRBJ2-1
CASSLSRGDTEAFF,TRBV27,TRBJ1-1
CASSLSLVPRSYNEQFF,TRBV28,TRBJ2-1
CASSQGPRETQYF,TRBV7-3,TRBJ2-5
CASSFPGFRATDTQYF,TRBV12-3/TRBV12-4,TRBJ2-3
CASSGGGYGYTF,TRBV28,TRBJ1-2
CASSLIKGGLTEAFF,TRBV12-3/TRBV12-4,TRBJ1-1
CASSEDRGTDTQYF,TRBV11-2,TRBJ2-3
CASSEWLRGQGAQTQYF,TRBV10-2,TRBJ2-5
CSVLSSDAERGSLEQYF,TRBV29-1,TRBJ2-7
CASRPEAGANVLTF,TRBV5-4,TRBJ2-6
CASSLQGTLHF,TRBV12-3/TRBV12-4,TRBJ1-6
CASSMTTSEAGELFF,TRBV19,TRBJ2-2
CASSGSLNTGELFF,TRBV19,TRBJ2-2
CASSQDGTGYNEQFF,TRBV4-2,TRBJ2-1
CASSLPSVVETQYF,TRBV7-6,TRBJ2-5
CASSPFAKRFDYGYTF,TRBV18,TRBJ1-2
CATSDLTSGELFF,TRBV24-1,TRBJ2-2
CASSGKTGAQEKLFF,TRBV10-2,TRBJ1-4
CASSQSGQLNTEAFF,TRBV16,TRBJ1-1